Following are 2 T cell receptor beta chains from one sample sequenced in a study of blood T cell repertoires in COVID-19. Assay: immunoSEQ multiplex PCR; the TCRdb copy retains only in-frame clones and omits some. The table has 310,000 or so clones, around 90% seen once; the top ten hold approximately 9.3%. The sequenced sample consisted of peripheral blood. The source is a man between 25 and 39 years old with COVID-19, enrolled during active disease.

J is TRBJ2-7 and V is TRBV20-1, with 8 bases fitting TRBD1. The CDR3 contains 14 residues. V was pared by 3 bases and J by 3 bases, with 7 bases of the junction left unmatched. Germline V gene lookup returns CDR1 DFQATT and CDR2 SNEGSKA (reference sequence). CDR3 sequence (DNA): TGCAGTGCTAGTGGACAGGGCGGGGACTACGAGCAGTACTTC. Its translation: CSASGQGGDYEQYF.

In its sample, this clone was seen a few times. This rearrangement joins TRBV7-9 to TRBJ1-5; D possibly corresponds to TRBD1 (6 bases). This CDR3 comprises 15 residues. V shed 5 bases and J shed 4 bases, with 15 bases lying between them. Germline values: CDR1 SEHNR, CDR2 FQNEAQ (reference sequence). The CDR3 region is CASSLGAGANQPQHF. The CDR3 bases are TGTGCCAGCAGCCTCGGGGCAGGGGCTAATCAGCCCCAGCATTTT.